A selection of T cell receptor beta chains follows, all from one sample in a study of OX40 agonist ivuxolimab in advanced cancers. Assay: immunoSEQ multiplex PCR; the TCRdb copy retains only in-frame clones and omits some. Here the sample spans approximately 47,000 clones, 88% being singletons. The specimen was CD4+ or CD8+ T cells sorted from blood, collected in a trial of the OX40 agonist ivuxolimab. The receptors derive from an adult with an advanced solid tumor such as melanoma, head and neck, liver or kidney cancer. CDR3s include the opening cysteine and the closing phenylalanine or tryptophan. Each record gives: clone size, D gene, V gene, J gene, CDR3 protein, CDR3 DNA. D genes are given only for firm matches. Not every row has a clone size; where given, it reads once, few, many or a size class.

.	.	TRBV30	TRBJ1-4	CAWSDLRGTNEKLFF	TGTGCCTGGAGTGACTTGAGGGGCACTAATGAAAAACTGTTTTTT
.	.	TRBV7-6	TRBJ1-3	CASSLSGSGNTIYF	TGTGCCAGCAGCTTATCAGGGTCTGGAAACACCATATATTTT
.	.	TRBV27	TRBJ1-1	CASSSGPNTEAFF	TGTGCCAGCAGTTCAGGGCCGAACACTGAAGCTTTCTTT
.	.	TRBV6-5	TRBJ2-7	CASSSVGGYYEQYF	TGTGCCAGCAGTTCGGTGGGGGGCTACTACGAGCAGTACTTC
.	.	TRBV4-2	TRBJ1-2	CASSRGQGGNYGYTF	TGTGCCAGCAGCCGTGGCCAGGGCGGTAACTATGGCTACACCTTC
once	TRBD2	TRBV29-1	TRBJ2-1	CSVSGGAGAPYNEQFF	TGCAGCGTCTCCGGAGGGGCGGGAGCCCCCTACAATGAGCAGTTCTTC
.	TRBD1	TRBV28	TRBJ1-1	CASSSGQGDTEAFF	TGTGCCAGCAGCTCGGGACAGGGTGACACTGAAGCTTTCTTT
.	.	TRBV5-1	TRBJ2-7	CASSYGTTTFGTHYEQYF	TGCGCCAGCAGCTACGGGACGACTACCTTCGGGACTCACTACGAGCAGTACTTC
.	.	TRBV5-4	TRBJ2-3	CASSFEGGGTDTQYF	TGTGCCAGCAGCTTCGAGGGCGGGGGCACAGATACGCAGTATTTT
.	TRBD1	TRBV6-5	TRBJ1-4	CASRQTGGREKLFF	TGTGCCAGCAGACAGACAGGGGGAAGAGAAAAACTGTTTTTT
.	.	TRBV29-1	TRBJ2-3	CSVEDPNTDTQYF	TGCAGCGTTGAGGATCCCAACACAGATACGCAGTATTTT
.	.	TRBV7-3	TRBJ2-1	CASRPPGGAEQFF	TGTGCCAGCAGACCTCCAGGTGGGGCTGAGCAGTTCTTC
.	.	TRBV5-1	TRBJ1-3	CASSFGGGSGNTIYF	TGCGCCAGCAGCTTTGGGGGCGGCTCTGGAAACACCATATATTTT
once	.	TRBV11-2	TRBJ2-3	CASSTSPVGVAGDTQYF	TGTGCCAGCAGTACTTCCCCAGTGGGGGTAGCTGGTGATACGCAGTATTTT
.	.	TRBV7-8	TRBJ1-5	CASSLFTSGGSNQPQHF	TGTGCCAGCAGCCTATTTACAAGCGGGGGTAGCAATCAGCCCCAGCATTTT
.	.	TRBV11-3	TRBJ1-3	CASSFAGNTIYF	TGTGCCAGCAGCTTCGCCGGAAACACCATATATTTT
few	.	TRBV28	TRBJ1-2	CASSPSTNYGYTF	TGTGCCAGCAGTCCGTCCACTAACTATGGCTACACCTTC
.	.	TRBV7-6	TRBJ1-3	CASSLASGSASGNTIYF	TGTGCCAGCAGCTTAGCTTCGGGATCGGCCTCTGGAAACACCATATATTTT
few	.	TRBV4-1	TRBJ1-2	CASSHGDRRTSNYGYTF	TGCGCCAGCAGCCATGGGGACCGACGGACATCTAACTATGGCTACACCTTC
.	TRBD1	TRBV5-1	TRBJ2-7	CASSRQGPPYEQYF	TGCGCCAGCAGCCGACAGGGTCCCCCCTACGAGCAGTACTTC